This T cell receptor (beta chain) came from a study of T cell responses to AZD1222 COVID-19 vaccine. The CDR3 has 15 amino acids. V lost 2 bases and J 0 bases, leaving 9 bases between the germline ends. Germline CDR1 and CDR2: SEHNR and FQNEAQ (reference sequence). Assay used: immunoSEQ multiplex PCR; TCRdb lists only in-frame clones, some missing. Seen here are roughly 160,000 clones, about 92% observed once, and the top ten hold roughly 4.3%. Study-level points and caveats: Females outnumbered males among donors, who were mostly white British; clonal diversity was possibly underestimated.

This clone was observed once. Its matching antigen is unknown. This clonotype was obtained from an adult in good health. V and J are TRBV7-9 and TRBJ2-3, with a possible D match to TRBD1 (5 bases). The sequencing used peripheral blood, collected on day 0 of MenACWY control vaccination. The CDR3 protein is CASSLPKGSTDTQYF. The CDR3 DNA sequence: TGTGCCAGCAGCTTACCGAAGGGGAGCACAGATACGCAGTATTTT.